This T cell receptor (beta chain) was sequenced during a study of cytotoxic CD8 clonotypes in ibrutinib-treated CLL (dated by TCRdb to the early 2020s). Background for the entire study: The cohort included about 15 treatment-naive and eleven to twelve relapsed/refractory patients; roughly 17 were IGHV unmutated. Longitudinal samples were obtainable from about 30% of the roughly 90 participants in the trial. Cryopreserved peripheral blood mononuclear cells were obtained prior to treatment, at the time of response, and at either disease progression or sustained remission. Partial responses were observed in some 24 patients and complete responses in 2; after a median follow-up of around 64 months, remission was maintained in about 15 patients and progression was observed in some twelve. On average, each sample yielded 270,000 or so productive templates and over 90,000 productive rearrangements. All remission and progressive disease samples were collected while patients were still receiving ibrutinib. Response samples were obtained after a median of roughly 13 months of treatment, with a range of roughly 6 to 36 months.

Here is what the overall study found, with its caveats: Public clonotypes were found to be uncommon and were observed to contract or remain stable during treatment; the increase in clonality was shown to reflect expansion of private clonotypes at ibrutinib response. Baseline clonality exceeded that of age-matched healthy donors and correlated strongly with circulating CD8+ T-cell counts. Clonality rose at ibrutinib response, remained stable during sustained remission, and dropped back toward baseline at progression. Sustained-remission and progressing patients did not have matched sampling times, and lymph node repertoires were not examined.

A note on this clone: The antigen it binds to is not known. No base-level quality is on record; no much larger clone is a single base apart.

The intended sense of this specimen's time point label: about 11 months on ibrutinib. Roughly 2 micrograms of genomic DNA were extracted from cryopreserved PBMCs for TCR beta library preparation. Longitudinal blood samples from CLL patients on ibrutinib monotherapy were analyzed using high-throughput TCR beta sequencing. The patients took part in an open-label, single-center phase 2 trial of ibrutinib monotherapy. On a MiSeq, deep resolution sequencing aimed for a depth between 1 in 1 million and 1 in 200,000 T cells, with each clonotype covered around 10x on average. The immunoSEQ hsTCRB Kit was used to generate TCR beta libraries. The source study handled its data this way. Data were analyzed with ImmunoSEQ Data Assistant and ImmunoSEQ Analyzer, with V, D and J genes assigned per IMGT definitions. Clonality, with values ranging from 0 to 1, was calculated as one minus the normalized Shannon entropy of productive rearrangement frequencies. Only overrepresented clonotypes making up at least 0.05% of each patient's repertoire were included in the public clonotype analysis. Repertoires from some 14 age-matched healthy donors in immuneACCESS were used as clonality controls. This immuneACCESS table, as held by TCRdb, lists in-frame sequences with V and J called but not all clones. Of the missing ones, under half trace to an unresolved V gene in checked studies; the others have no known cause. V and J calls and clone size come straight from that table; D and trimming were deduced from the DNA. The sample profile shows about 130,000 clones; roughly three quarters of them were found once. The top ten clonotypes cover around 13% of the sample.

This clonotype was sampled from a human donor with chronic lymphocytic leukemia. The source was PBMCs, collected after 12 months of ibrutinib treatment.

The CDR3 loop reads CAWSSNTYEQYF. Read as DNA, the sequence is TGTGCCTGGAGCTCTAACACCTACGAGCAGTACTTC. The V gene is TRBV30 and the J gene is TRBJ2-5; the D gene is not confidently resolved. The J call may be in error: the DNA end matches TRBJ2-7 better. From cysteine to phenylalanine, the CDR3 is 12 amino acids long. Just CDR3 DNA is preserved here, 36 bases in frame from base 1. From the germline V gene (reference sequence), CDR1 is GTSNPN and CDR2 is SVGIG.